The 15 T cell receptor beta chains below all came from one sample that was sequenced in a study of T-cell memory formation after mild COVID-19 (dated by TCRdb to the early 2020s). Libraries were built with 5' RACE. Sequencing was carried out with an Illumina NovaSeq 6000. TCRdb redid the processing of the public reads, applying fastp at Q25 and MiXCR, and retained in-frame beta chains. Identical CDR3 proteins give one entry, which carries the most common genes and DNA. The sample table lists about 390,000 distinct CDR3 sequences, under 25% of them with a count of one. Jointly, the top ten make up approximately 12% of the sample. Material: PBMCs or a T cell subset sorted from them (not recorded which). These receptors all come from an adult woman who had mild COVID-19 (a few samples of this study predate the infection). The sample titles of this study are shuffled in the database, so cell type and time point are left out; the donor was told from shared clones.

The J gene is TRBJ2-1, the V gene TRBV6-2 or TRBV6-3; 8 nucleotides line up with TRBD2. With V trimmed by 8 bases and J by 8 bases, 11 bases remained unmatched. The length of the CDR3 is 14 residues. CDR1 is MNHEY, CDR2 SVGEGT, per germline. The CDR3 nucleotides are TGTGCCAGCGAAGTGGTAGCGGGGTACGATGAGCAGTTCTTC. Protein product: CASEVVAGYDEQFF.

This chain uses TRBV6-5 with TRBJ2-2, with a weak D call TRBD1 (5 bases). The V gene lost 4 bases and the J gene lost 4 bases, with 13 bases spanning the gap. CDR3 length: 15 amino acids. Germline V gene sequence: CDR1 MNHEY, CDR2 SVGAGI. In nucleotides, the CDR3 is TGTGCCAGCAGTTTCCAGACAGTATCCACCGGGGAGCTGTTTTTT. Amino acids: CASSFQTVSTGELFF.

V usage is TRBV27 and J usage is TRBJ2-7; the D gene is possibly TRBD2 (6 bases). The germline V gene encodes CDR1 MNHEY and CDR2 SMNVEV (reference sequence). The V end lost 4 bases, the J end lost 4 bases, and 14 bases lay between the germline ends. This CDR3 has 14 residues. The CDR3 DNA reads as TGTGCCAGCAGTTCGGGATCCGCGGGATACGAGCAGTACTTC. Its protein product is CASSSGSAGYEQYF.

This clonotype occurred a few times. The gene calls are TRBV12-3 or TRBV12-4 and TRBJ2-7; D is ambiguous. Trimming pared 8 bases from V and 2 bases from J, leaving 10 bases between. The CDR3 runs 12 residues. CDR3 in amino acids: CASGLLPYEQYF. The CDR3 DNA follows: TGTGCCAGCGGGCTCCTTCCCTACGAGCAGTACTTC.

The V and J genes are TRBV24-1 and TRBJ2-2; 11 nucleotides align to TRBD1. After removal of 10 bases from V and 4 bases from J, the junction contained 7 bases not matched to a gene. The germline CDR1 and CDR2 sequences are KGHDR and SFDVKD. This CDR3 has 15 amino acids. The CDR3 reads CATGGTGGTTGELFF. For the CDR3, the DNA is TGTGCCACAGGGGGGACAGGGGGGACCACCGGGGAGCTGTTTTTT.

The gene calls are TRBV6-4 and TRBJ2-1; TRBD2 matches 9 bases. Germline V CDR1 and CDR2: MRHNA, SNTAGT. Unmatched junction bases numbered 4, after V lost 7 bases and J lost 0 bases. CDR3 size: 15 residues. The CDR3 sequence is CASKPTSGSYNEQFF. CDR3 DNA sequence: TGTGCCAGCAAGCCGACTAGCGGCTCCTACAATGAGCAGTTCTTC.

The gene calls are TRBV14 and TRBJ1-2; TRBD1 matches at 8 bases. CDR1 is SGHDN and CDR2 is FVKESK in the germline V gene. This CDR3 is 16 amino acids long. Trimming removed 0 bases from V and 3 bases from J; junction bases left unmatched: 6. The CDR3: CASSQEDWTGHYGYTF. The DNA for the CDR3 is TGTGCCAGCAGCCAAGAGGACTGGACAGGGCACTATGGCTACACCTTC.

The chain combines TRBV6-2 or TRBV6-3 with TRBJ2-3; the match to TRBD2 covers 14 bases. J lost 7 bases, V lost 6 bases, and 3 bases had no gene match. The CDR3 contains 14 residues. Germline loops: CDR1 MNHEY, CDR2 SVGEGT. The CDR3 sequence: CASRGLAGEYTQYF. DNA of the CDR3: TGTGCCAGCAGGGGACTAGCGGGAGAGTATACGCAGTATTTT.

V usage is TRBV7-8 and J usage is TRBJ1-5, with 8 bases lining up with TRBD1. V was clipped by 5 bases and J by 0 bases; unmatched bases: 3. Germline-derived CDR1 and CDR2 are SGHVS and FQNEAQ. The CDR3 loop spans 15 amino acids. Written as DNA, the CDR3 is TGTGCCAGCAGCCGCGACAGGGGTAGCAATCAGCCCCAGCATTTT. It yields the protein CASSRDRGSNQPQHF.

This chain connects TRBV6-6 to TRBJ1-2, with D unclear. This CDR3 is 14 amino acids long. Deletions cut 5 bases from V and 4 bases from J, with 14 bases between. Germline V gene lookup returns CDR1 MNHNY and CDR2 SVGAGI (reference sequence). CDR3 region: CASSNPTAIYGYTF. As DNA, the CDR3 is TGTGCCAGCAGTAACCCGACGGCCATCTATGGCTACACCTTC.

This rearrangement joins TRBV20-1 to TRBJ2-7; 9 nucleotides line up with TRBD2. Germline assignment: CDR1 DFQATT and CDR2 SNEGSKA (reference sequence). Trimming cost V 0 bases and J 1 base; bases outside gene matches: 4. The CDR3 sequence is 15 residues long. CDR3 DNA: TGCAGTGCTAGAGATAGGCTAGCGGGATCCTACGAGCAGTACTTC. Its translation is CSARDRLAGSYEQYF.

This clonotype was counted a few times. The chain has TRBV19 and TRBJ1-2; D gene uncertain. Germline values: CDR1 LNHDA, CDR2 SQIVND (reference sequence). The CDR3 loop spans 12 amino acids. Trimming removed 2 bases from V and 8 bases from J, with 9 bases in between. The CDR3 reads CASSIPGSGYTF. In DNA form, the CDR3 reads TGTGCCAGTAGTATACCGGGGAGCGGCTACACCTTC.

V gene TRBV12-3 or TRBV12-4 combines with J gene TRBJ1-1; no definite D call. The CDR3 has 13 residues. Trimming removed 6 bases from V and 6 bases from J, with 14 bases in between. CDR3 nucleotides: TGTGCCAGCAGCTATACGACGGGCCCTGAAGCTTTCTTT. Residues: CASSYTTGPEAFF.

This clonotype was counted only a few times. The J gene is TRBJ2-1, the V gene TRBV5-1, with 9 bases fitting TRBD1. Germline V gene lookup returns CDR1 SGHRS and CDR2 YFSETQ. The junction had 12 bases not matched to a gene; V was cut back by 3 bases and J by 8 bases. This CDR3 comprises 16 residues. As DNA, the CDR3 is TGCGCCAGCAGCTCGGGACAGGGCACTCCCACCGATGAGCAGTTCTTC. It codes for CASSSGQGTPTDEQFF.

This clonotype has at least ten counts. This chain joins TRBV20-1 and TRBJ2-3; 10 bases map to TRBD2. The CDR3 runs 15 residues. Per germline, CDR1 DFQATT and CDR2 SNEGSKA (reference sequence). The V gene end was trimmed by 0 bases and the J gene end by 3 bases; junction bases not matched to a gene: 3. The chain's CDR3 is CSARDLLAGTDTQYF. CDR3 nucleotide sequence: TGCAGTGCTAGAGATCTACTAGCGGGGACAGATACGCAGTATTTT.